This TCR beta chain was recorded in a study of T cells in Graves' hyperthyroidism and ophthalmopathy (dated by TCRdb to the late 2010s). In the study overall: Peripheral blood was sampled at the time of initial diagnosis, prior to any treatment. According to the paper, TCR Vbeta CDR3 sequencing was carried out on some 140 peripheral blood samples, which came from approximately 41 ophthalmopathy, 70 to 80 hyperthyroidism and approximately 17 progressor patients. The roughly 99 discovery patients were divided at random into training and test sets in a 7:3 ratio. The study also compared thyroid tissue and blood T-cell repertoires from about 6 Graves' hyperthyroidism patients. After blood sampling, hyperthyroidism patients were treated with methimazole at a starting dose of 30 mg daily, and ophthalmopathy patients were treated with high-dose intravenous methylprednisolone. Prospective prediction of ophthalmopathy was tested in an independent validation cohort of 18 to 20 hyperthyroidism patients and 15 to 17 patients who later progressed to ophthalmopathy. TCR V-J signatures able to tell the groups apart were searched for in a discovery cohort of about a hundred patients, of whom over 40 had Graves' ophthalmopathy and roughly 59 had stable Graves' hyperthyroidism.

This clonotype was detected many times. This receptor's antigen is unknown. The record has no base qualities; no much larger clone is one base away. Ophthalmopathy patients had moderately to severely active disease, Clinical Activity Score of at least 3, NOSPECS grade of at least 4, and duration under 3 months. The study excluded patients with uncontrolled infections, other autoimmune diseases, pregnancy or lactation. Diagnoses were established on the basis of clinical symptoms, serum thyroxine and TRAb, thyroid ultrasound, and orbital computed tomography. Ficoll-Paque density gradient centrifugation was used to isolate PBMCs from approximately 10 ml of fresh peripheral blood. Total RNA was extracted using Trizol reagent, and RNA quality was assessed on an Agilent 2100 Bioanalyzer. The CDR3 contains 13 residues, cysteine and phenylalanine counted. The entry retains the CDR3 DNA only, 39 bases that are in frame from base 1. V loses 7 bases, J loses 0 bases, and the germline ends lie 7 bases apart. According to the germline V gene, CDR1 reads SNHLY and CDR2 reads FYNNEI.

TCR beta CDR3 regions were amplified from RNA transcripts. For the first round of RT-PCR on the TCR CDR3, the HTBI primer set was used together with the Qiagen OneStep RT-PCR kit. The libraries were constructed in a second round of multiplex PCR and then size-selected and purified. Libraries were sequenced paired-end with 100 bp reads on an Illumina HiSeq2000. Under the source paper's analysis protocol: SOAPnuke was used to process the raw data, with reads discarded if the reads contained adapters or uncalled bases, had a mean Phred below 15, or lacked an exact constant-primer or identifier match. High-quality paired reads were merged using COPE v1.2.5, and each unique nucleotide sequence was defined as a clonotype. MiTCR v1.1 was used to align the clonotypes against IMGT TRBV, TRBD and TRBJ reference segments. Only V-J combinations with frequency above 0.0001, covering 99.2% of repertoires, were analysed. The TCS score was defined as F50 (clonal expansion) divided by E x V (chaos), with BLOSUM62-based TCRdist calculated between CDR3 peptides within each V-J. Welch's t-statistics and random forest reduced roughly 500 V-J features to 10 to 15, which were used in a naive Bayes classifier (R e1071). The similarity between thyroid and blood repertoires was quantified using the Morisita-Horn index. TCRdb reprocessing: public reads trimmed at Q25 with fastp, clones called with MiXCR, in-frame beta chains kept. Each CDR3 protein appears once, grouped with its most common genes and DNA. These V and J calls rely on TCRdb rather than the paper's analysis. Here the sample has approximately 610,000 distinct CDR3 sequences; roughly 15% occur a single time. The ten largest clones capture around 4.5% of the sample.

Results the study describes overall, beyond this receptor: Most expanded thyroid clonotypes (frequency above 0.001) were also found in blood, which suggests that blood repertoires may mirror thyroid immune responses. A 13 V-J signature model separated ophthalmopathy from stable hyperthyroidism, with about 88% sensitivity and roughly 84% specificity in cross-validation and 80%/75% in testing. In validation, the model predicted progression to ophthalmopathy with around 71% sensitivity and less than 80% specificity, a median of approximately 6.7 months before onset. No statistical method was used to fix the sample size in advance, and group allocation was not hidden from the investigators.

This TCR derives from a middle-aged woman with Graves' ophthalmopathy. This chain joins TRBV2 to TRBJ1-5; a confident D gene designation cannot be given. The sequencing input was blood. The encoded CDR3 is CASKRYSNQPQHF. The sequence in DNA is TGTGCCAGCAAGAGGTATAGCAATCAGCCCCAGCATTTT.